This T cell receptor beta chain was profiled in a study of neurological immune-mediated disorders. By 5'RACE with 10-nucleotide random UMIs, the cDNA was made. TCRdb reprocessed the 5' RACE reads with MiXCR, giving one entry per CDR3 protein. The repertoire includes about 44,000 distinct CDR3 sequences, 20% to 25% of them detected once, and approximately 4.2% sits in the top ten. Time point of the sample: technical triplicate 3. The unsorted libraries originated from 2 million PBMCs that had been stored at -80 C. The CDR3 is 14 amino acids. The germline V and J ends were trimmed by 2 bases and 4 bases, with 12 bases remaining between them. In germline, CDR1 is SGHRS, CDR2 YFSETQ. This clonotype was found many times.

The sample comprised PBMCs. The TCR sequence derives from a man between 60 and 75 years old with HTLV-1-associated myelopathy (HAM/TSP). The chain carries TRBV5-1 and TRBJ1-1; possible D gene TRBD1, 5 bases. This CDR3 reads CASSLQERGTEAFF. The CDR3, as DNA: TGCGCCAGCAGCTTACAGGAAAGGGGCACTGAAGCTTTCTTT.